The 30 T cell receptor beta chains reported below all come from one sample, sequenced in a study of tumor-infiltrating lymphocytes in primary liver carcinoma. RNA and DNA were co-extracted from about 19-30 mg of unsorted bulk tissue. From around 530 ng of total RNA, TCR beta-specific cDNA was reverse-transcribed using a constant-region primer. What produced the TCR beta libraries was three nested multiplex PCR rounds using slightly modified ARM-PCR. A C-beta reverse primer was combined with TRBV1-TRBV30 forward primers in the first two PCR rounds, and each round had 9 to 10 cycles. Using its own MiXCR run on the multiplex PCR reads, TCRdb lists one record per CDR3 protein. The sample yields 90,000 to 110,000 distinct CDR3 sequences, roughly four fifths seen once. Sequenced sample: liver tumor tissue from sampling region 3. Stated subset: tumor region T3, left-lateral pole. These receptor sequences come from a man aged 35 to 55 with primary liver carcinoma and hepatitis B virus infection.

A remark on this clonotype: The CDR3 ends on some other residue instead of the conserved phenylalanine or tryptophan, so this is likely a read error. The CDR3 here is CVSSFGGFTDTQYL. CDR3 coding DNA: TGTGTCAGCAGCTTTGGCGGATTCACAGATACGCAGTATTTG. The rearrangement links TRBV13 to TRBJ2-3, with unresolved D. There are 14 residues in the CDR3. Germline V CDR1 and CDR2: PRHDT, FYEKMQ (reference sequence).

With respect to this clonotype: This is likely a read error, given that the CDR3 carries no conserved phenylalanine or tryptophan at its end. V gene TRBV29-1 combines with J gene TRBJ2-1; the match to TRBD2 covers 7 bases. The CDR3 contains 15 residues. The germline gives CDR1 SQVTM, CDR2 ANQGSEA. The CDR3 DNA follows: TGCAACGTTGGACTAGTGGGAGGGTTCTACAATGAGCAGTTCCTC. As protein: CNVGLVGGFYNEQFL.

Concerning this clonotype: It may be a read error: a sequence one base away is much more abundant. This chain uses TRBV28 with TRBJ1-5; D is unclear. This CDR3 has 12 amino acids. From germline, CDR1 is MDHEN and CDR2 SYDVKM. The CDR3 is CPSSLRGQPQHF. The CDR3 DNA reads as TGTCCCAGCAGTTTACGAGGGCAGCCCCAGCATTTT. The full variable domain, completed using reference TRBV28 and TRBJ1-5, is DVKVTQSSRYLVKRTGEKVFLECVQDMDHENMFWYRQDPGLGLRLIYFSYDVKMKEKGDIPEGYSVSREKKERFSLILESASTNQTSMYLCPSSLRGQPQHFGDGTRLSIL.

Regarding this clonotype: Sequence at one end of the junction differs from germline and may be a read error. This CDR3 reads CASSDTSTGELLF. The DNA of the CDR3 is TGTGCCAGCTCTGATACGAGCACCGGGGAGCTGCTTTTT. The rearrangement links TRBV18 to TRBJ2-2; maybe TRBD2 (5 bases). This CDR3 has 13 amino acids. Germline lookup yields CDR1 KGHSH and CDR2 LQKENI.

The CDR3 sequence: CASTLGGISTQYF. The CDR3 nucleotides read TGTGCCAGCACCCTGGGGGGCATCAGTACGCAGTATTTT. The chain joins TRBV12-3 or TRBV12-4 to TRBJ2-3, with D perhaps matching TRBD1 or TRBD2 (6 bases each). This CDR3 has 13 amino acids. The V and J ends lost 7 bases and 8 bases respectively, with 16 bases between them.

The count of this clonotype is one. No conserved phenylalanine or tryptophan ends this CDR3, so it is likely a read error. Written as DNA, the CDR3 is TGCCCCAGCAGCCAAGATCTCCAAGGGCAGGGGTCCTCCTATAATTCACCCCTCCACATT. Amino acid sequence: CPSSQDLQGQGSSYNSPLHI. The V and J genes are TRBV4-3 and TRBJ1-6; possibly TRBD1 for D (6 bases). CDR3 length equals 20 residues. CDR1 LGHNA and CDR2 YSLEER come from the germline V gene.

Worth noting for this clonotype: Its ends do not fully match the called genes, so a read error is possible. The V gene is TRBV5-4, the J gene TRBJ2-3; D remains unclear. The CDR3 totals 12 residues. The germline V gene encodes CDR1 SGHNT and CDR2 YYREEE (reference sequence). CDR3 sequence: CTSSLSTDMQYF. The CDR3 coding sequence is TGTACCAGCAGCTTGAGCACAGATATGCAGTATTTT.

About this clonotype itself: Mismatch with germline at one junction end may stem from a read error. Here the CDR3 reads CSIATTGLHEQYF. For the CDR3, the DNA is TGCAGCATTGCCACGACAGGGCTCCACGAGCAGTATTTC. This chain links TRBV29-1 with TRBJ2-7, with TRBD1 matching over 7 bases. This CDR3 is built from 13 residues. From germline, CDR1 is SQVTM and CDR2 ANQGSEA.

In the case of this clonotype: A read error is possible here, since a much larger clone lies one base away. V is TRBV7-9 and J is TRBJ2-7, with D unresolved. CDR1 is SEHNR, CDR2 FQNEAQ, per germline (reference sequence). The CDR3 is made up of 13 amino acids. Trimming stripped 8 bases from V and 4 bases from J, with 15 bases between. The chain's CDR3 is CASSPGPCYEQYF. CDR3 nucleotides: TGTGCCAGCTCCCCAGGCCCCTGTTACGAGCAGTACTTC.

This clonotype was observed many times. This clone may be a read error of a much larger clone one base away. The chain links TRBV29-1 to TRBJ2-3; 13 nucleotides line up with TRBD2. The CDR3 runs 15 residues. The germline gives CDR1 SQVTM, CDR2 ANQGSEA. The CDR3 DNA is TGCAACCTTCGGACTAGCGGGAGTAGAACAGATACGCAGTATTTT. It yields the protein CNLRTSGSRTDTQYF.

On this clonotype itself: One end of the junction fails to match germline, which may point to a read error. In DNA, the CDR3 is TGTGCAAGCACCTGGGGGAGGCGCGGAGAGACCCAGTACTTC. Its protein product is CASTWGRRGETQYF. The chain carries TRBV5-5 and TRBJ2-5; D is possibly TRBD2 (6 bases). CDR1 is SGHKS, CDR2 YYEKEE, per germline (reference sequence). The CDR3 is 14 amino acids.

Details on this clonotype: One end of the junction varies from germline; a read error may be responsible. The chain uses TRBV5-4 and TRBJ2-1; 8 bases are a match to TRBD1. The CDR3 spans 14 residues. Germline CDR1 SGHNT, CDR2 YYREEE (reference sequence). Here the CDR3 reads CANRRDRQYNGQFF. Written as DNA, the CDR3 is TGTGCCAACAGGAGGGACAGGCAGTACAATGGGCAGTTCTTC. Complete variable domain (other parts from reference TRBV5-4 and TRBJ2-1): ETGVTQSPTHLIKTRGQQVTLRCSSQSGHNTVSWYQQALGQGPQFIFQYYREEENGRGNFPPRFSGLQFPNYSSELNVNALELDDSALYLCANRRDRQYNGQFFGPGTRLTVL.

This rearrangement joins TRBV29-1 to TRBJ2-5; D possibly corresponds to TRBD1 (5 bases). Germline V lookup: CDR1 SQVTM, CDR2 ANQGSEA. V was shortened by 6 bases and J by 5 bases, with 19 bases between the two germline ends. The CDR3 spans 14 residues. CDR3 sequence (DNA): TGCAGCGTCGGCAGGGTAGGGCTACGGGAGACCCAGTACTTC. Its translation: CSVGRVGLRETQYF.

This clonotype was observed a single time. V gene TRBV7-2 combines with J gene TRBJ2-2, with D perhaps matching TRBD1 or TRBD2 (5 bases each). V was shortened by 5 bases and J by 6 bases, with 16 bases between the two germline ends. This CDR3 has 15 residues. Germline CDR1 is SGHTA and CDR2 is FQGNSA. The CDR3 region is CASSPRDVPAGELFF. For the CDR3, the DNA is TGTGCCAGCAGCCCTCGGGACGTGCCGGCCGGGGAGCTGTTTTTT.

With regard to this clonotype: One end of the junction does not line up with germline, which may come from a read error. This chain joins TRBV5-5 and TRBJ2-3; tentatively, D is TRBD2 (6 bases). This CDR3 has 14 amino acids. Germline CDR1 and CDR2: SGHKS and YYEKEE (reference sequence). CDR3 amino acids: CASADNGSTNTQYF. CDR3 nucleotides: TGTGCCAGCGCGGATAACGGGAGCACAAATACGCAGTATTTT. The whole variable domain, filled in from reference TRBV5-5 and TRBJ2-3, reads DAGVTQSPTHLIKTRGQQVTLRCSPISGHKSVSWYQQVLGQGPQFIFQYYEKEERGRGNFPDRFSARQFPNYSSELNVNALLLGDSALYLCASADNGSTNTQYFGPGTRLTVL.

About this clonotype itself: At one end the junction does not follow the germline gene, possibly because of a read error. V and J are TRBV7-2 and TRBJ1-6; 9 bases align to TRBD1. Germline-derived CDR1 and CDR2 are SGHTA and FQGNSA. This CDR3 spans 15 amino acids. CDR3 DNA sequence: TGTGCCAGCAGCCCCCGGGACAGGGATAATTCACCCCTCCTCTTT. Amino acids: CASSPRDRDNSPLLF.

This clonotype was picked up one time. One end of the junction fails to match germline, which may point to a read error. This rearrangement joins TRBV11-2 to TRBJ2-2; 7 bases align to TRBD2. Germline V gives CDR1 SGHAT, CDR2 FQNNGV. This CDR3 spans 16 amino acids. Here the CDR3 reads CASSLVTCGGTGDLFF. In DNA form, the CDR3 reads TGTGCCAGCAGCTTAGTGACATGCGGGGGTACCGGGGACCTGTTTTTT. Supplemented by reference TRBV11-2 and TRBJ2-2, the full variable domain reads EAGVAQSPRYKIIEKRQSVAFWCNPISGHATLYWYQQILGQGPKLLIQFQNNGVVDDSQLPKDRFSAERLKGVDSTLKIQPAKLEDSAVYLCASSLVTCGGTGDLFFGEGSRLTVL.

In regard to this clonotype: This CDR3 fails to terminate in the conserved phenylalanine or tryptophan, so it likely reflects a read error. The chain links TRBV11-1 to TRBJ2-4, with TRBD2 matching 9 bases. TRBJ2-1 matches the DNA end more closely, so the J call is doubtful. This CDR3 has 17 amino acids. CDR1 SGHAT and CDR2 FQDESV come from the germline V gene (reference sequence). CDR3 sequence reads: CADSFPGASGTKNIQFL. The CDR3 coding sequence is TGTGCCGACAGCTTTCCCGGGGCTAGCGGGACCAAAAACATTCAGTTCCTC.

This clonotype was observed a single time. The junction departs from germline at one end; a sequencing error may be responsible. The chain combines TRBV4-1 with TRBJ2-3, with TRBD2 matching over 9 bases. The CDR3 extends over 15 amino acids. CDR1 and CDR2 from the germline V gene are MGHRA and YSYEKL. The CDR3 DNA sequence: TGCGCCAGCAGCAAGACTAGCGGTACGCCAGATACACAGTATTTT. Translating it yields CASSKTSGTPDTQYF.

Comment on this clonotype: A much larger clone differs from this one at a single base, so this may be a read error. The CDR3 loop is CASSRPSGSKTDTHYF. Written as DNA, the CDR3 is TGTGCCAGTAGTCGGCCTAGCGGGAGTAAAACAGATACGCACTATTTT. This chain links TRBV19 with TRBJ2-3, with TRBD2 matching over 10 bases. The CDR3 loop spans 16 amino acids. In germline, CDR1 is LNHDA, CDR2 SQIVND (reference sequence).

Worth noting for this clonotype: The conserved phenylalanine or tryptophan normally closing the CDR3 is absent here, so this likely arose from a read error. The chain carries TRBV11-2 and TRBJ2-2; 7 bases match TRBD2. CDR1 and CDR2 from the germline V gene are SGHAT and FQNNGV. This CDR3 comprises 16 residues. CDR3 nucleotide sequence: TGTTCCAGCAGCCGAGCGGGGAAACGGAACACCGGGGAGCTGTTTTCT. Its protein is CSSSRAGKRNTGELFS.

Concerning this clonotype: One junction end disagrees with the germline gene, perhaps due to a read error. The CDR3 sequence is CASNQGLSLQYF. DNA for the CDR3: TGTGCCAGCAACCAAGGATTAAGCTTGCAGTACTTC. The V and J genes are TRBV14 and TRBJ2-7; D is unclear. This CDR3 has 12 amino acids. CDR1 and CDR2 from the germline V gene are SGHDN and FVKESK.

In this sample, this clonotype turned up many times. The V and J genes are TRBV28 and TRBJ2-1, with TRBD2 identical over 7 bases. The V and J ends lost 3 bases and 0 bases, in that order; junction bases with no gene match: 2. This CDR3 is 15 amino acids long. Germline-derived CDR1 and CDR2 are MDHEN and SYDVKM. The CDR3 DNA reads as TGTGCCAGCAGTTTGCGGGAGAGCTCCTACAATGAGCAGTTCTTC. It translates to CASSLRESSYNEQFF.

As to this clonotype: A read error may explain this, as a much larger clone is one base away. The chain is built from TRBV28 and TRBJ1-1; TRBD1 aligns across 8 bases. This CDR3 comprises 16 residues. Looked up from germline, CDR1 is MDHEN and CDR2 is SYDVKM. CDR3 residues: CASSLPNGQGHTETFF. CDR3 in DNA: TGTGCCAGCAGTTTACCAAATGGACAGGGACACACTGAAACTTTCTTT. The variable domain in full, completed from reference TRBV28 and TRBJ1-1, reads DVKVTQSSRYLVKRTGEKVFLECVQDMDHENMFWYRQDPGLGLRLIYFSYDVKMKEKGDIPEGYSVSREKKERFSLILESASTNQTSMYLCASSLPNGQGHTETFFGQGTRLTVV.

The chain links TRBV12-3 or TRBV12-4 to TRBJ2-3, with D tentatively TRBD1 (5 bases). V was clipped by 9 bases and J by 5 bases, with 21 bases between them. This CDR3 is built from 15 residues. CDR3 DNA sequence: TGTGCCAGTAGCTCCGACCAGATGGACATAGATACGCAGTATTTT. Its translation: CASSSDQMDIDTQYF.

On this clonotype itself: This CDR3 is missing its conserved last phenylalanine or tryptophan, likely due to a read error. The DNA is omitted, as the CDR3 cannot be located on it reliably, and the CDR3 follows TCRdb's listing. The genes are TRBV7-9 and TRBJ1-6. The CDR3 sequence runs 15 residues, both termini included. The germline V gene has CDR1 SEHNR and CDR2 FQNEAQ (reference sequence). CDR3 loop: CASSLAPAGYSPLYI.

Details on this clonotype: One end of the junction does not line up with germline, which may come from a read error. This chain uses TRBV6-1 with TRBJ2-1; TRBD2 matches 7 bases. CDR3 size: 15 residues. Germline CDR1 MNHNS, CDR2 SASEGT. As DNA, the CDR3 is TGTGCCAGCAGTTATCGACTTGCGGGAGACAATGTGCAGTTCTTC. Residues: CASSYRLAGDNVQFF.

The V gene is TRBV11-2, the J gene TRBJ2-7; the D gene is possibly TRBD2 (5 bases). The CDR3 has 12 residues. Germline assignment: CDR1 SGHAT and CDR2 FQNNGV. V gave up 10 bases and J gave up 3 bases, with 13 bases separating them. The CDR3 sequence: CANSLGDYEQYF. The CDR3 DNA follows: TGTGCCAACAGTCTCGGGGACTACGAGCAGTACTTC.

A word on this clonotype: An end of the junction does not agree with germline; a read error may underlie this. J is TRBJ2-1 and V is TRBV11-3; no clear D. The CDR3 sequence is 12 residues long. Germline lookup yields CDR1 SGHNT and CDR2 YENEEA. The CDR3 loop is CANCLKANVQFF. The CDR3 coding sequence is TGTGCCAACTGCTTAAAAGCCAATGTGCAGTTCTTC. The variable domain in full, completed from reference TRBV11-3 and TRBJ2-1, reads EAGVVQSPRYKIIEKKQPVAFWCNPISGHNTLYWYLQNLGQGPELLIRYENEEAVDDSQLPKDRFSAERLKGVDSTLKIQPAELGDSAVYLCANCLKANVQFFGPGTRLTVL.

This clonotype has a single count. The junction departs from the called germline gene at one end, perhaps through a read error. The chain has TRBV29-1 and TRBJ1-2; tentatively, D is TRBD1 (5 bases). Germline V lookup: CDR1 SQVTM, CDR2 ANQGSEA. The CDR3 has 12 residues. The CDR3 region is CGVGDDPYGYTF. CDR3 DNA sequence: TGCGGCGTGGGGGACGATCCCTATGGTTATACCTTC.